The rows below give T cell receptor beta chains drawn from one sample of a study of radiation and T cells in renal cell carcinoma. Sequencing used immunoSEQ multiplex PCR; TCRdb keeps in-frame clones, though not all of them. The sample shows around 100,000 clones, around 84% of them seen only once. Source: blood, taken from a patient whose treatment included radiotherapy and nephrectomy. These receptors came from a man between 60 and 75 years old with renal cell carcinoma. CDR3s include the opening cysteine and the closing phenylalanine or tryptophan. A D gene is named only where the DNA matches it firmly. The size of a clone is reported for some rows only, either as once, few or many, or as a class for expanded clones.

-	TRBV7-2	-	TRBJ2-3	CASSPGAGWPDTQYF	TGTGCCAGCAGCCCGGGGGCGGGATGGCCAGATACGCAGTATTTT
-	TRBV5-1	-	TRBJ2-7	CASSFQGQGPYEQYF	TGCGCCAGCAGCTTTCAGGGGCAGGGTCCCTACGAGCAGTACTTC
-	TRBV7-9	-	TRBJ2-1	CASGRNNEQFF	TGTGCCAGCGGAAGAAACAATGAGCAGTTCTTC
once	TRBV21-1	-	TRBJ2-7	CASRALQVEQYF	TGTGCCAGCAGGGCACTCCAGGTCGAGCAGTACTTC
once	TRBV21-1	-	TRBJ2-7	CASSKAREGTEHLVEQYF	TGTGCCAGCAGCAAAGCGCGCGAGGGGACAGAGCACCTTGTCGAGCAGTACTTC
-	TRBV6-1	TRBD1	TRBJ1-1	CASTIGQQGQAFF	TGTGCCAGCACGATAGGCCAACAGGGGCAAGCTTTCTTT
-	TRBV12-5	-	TRBJ2-7	CASGLVDGPAYEQYF	TGTGCTAGTGGTTTGGTAGACGGGCCAGCCTACGAGCAGTACTTC
-	TRBV2	-	TRBJ2-2	CASSSQRATGELFF	TGTGCCAGCAGTTCCCAGAGGGCCACCGGGGAGCTGTTTTTT
-	TRBV7-6	-	TRBJ2-3	CASSSPGLSDTQYF	TGTGCCAGCAGCTCCCCTGGACTGTCGGATACGCAGTATTTT
many	TRBV7-9	-	TRBJ2-2	CASSLIGTRNTGELFF	TGTGCCAGCAGCTTAATAGGGACCAGGAACACCGGGGAGCTGTTTTTT
-	TRBV7-8	-	TRBJ1-3	CASSLAGPHSGNTIYF	TGTGCCAGCAGCTTAGCGGGACCGCACTCTGGAAACACCATATATTTT